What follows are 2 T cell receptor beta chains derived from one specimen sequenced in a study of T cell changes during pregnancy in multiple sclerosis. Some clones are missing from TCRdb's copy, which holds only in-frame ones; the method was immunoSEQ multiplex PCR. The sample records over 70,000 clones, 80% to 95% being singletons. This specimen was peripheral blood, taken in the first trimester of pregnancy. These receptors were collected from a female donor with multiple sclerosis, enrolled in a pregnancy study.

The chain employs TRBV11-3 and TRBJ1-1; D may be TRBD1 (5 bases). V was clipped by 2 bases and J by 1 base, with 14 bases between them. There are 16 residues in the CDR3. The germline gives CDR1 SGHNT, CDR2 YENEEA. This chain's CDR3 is CASSLSTGRSNTEAFF. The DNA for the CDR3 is TGTGCCAGCAGCTTATCCACAGGCCGGTCGAACACTGAAGCTTTCTTT.

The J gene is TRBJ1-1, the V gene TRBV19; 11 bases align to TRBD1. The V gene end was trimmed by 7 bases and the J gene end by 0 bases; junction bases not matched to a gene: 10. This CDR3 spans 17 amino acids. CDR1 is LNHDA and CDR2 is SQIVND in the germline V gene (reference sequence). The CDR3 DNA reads TGTGCCAGTATCGAAGAGGACAGGGGGCTCCTGAACACTGAAGCTTTCTTT. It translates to CASIEEDRGLLNTEAFF. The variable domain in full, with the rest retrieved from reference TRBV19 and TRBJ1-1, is DGGITQSPKYLFRKEGQNVTLSCEQNLNHDAMYWYRQDPGQGLRLIYYSQIVNDFQKGDIAEGYSVSREKKESFPLTVTSAQKNPTAFYLCASIEEDRGLLNTEAFFGQGTRLTVV.